One sample yielded the 29 T cell receptor beta chains listed below, sequenced in a study of shared clonotypes between healthy human individuals. Profiling relied on immunoSEQ multiplex PCR, and the TCRdb table lists in-frame clones only, not all of them. The sample lists around 510,000 clones, 90% to 97% occurring once. Sample: naive CD4+ T cells sorted from blood. Subset indicated: CD45RA+ positively selected. Receptor source: a woman aged 30 to 39 in good health.

CDR3: CASSESQMWTSGTDTQYF. Here the CDR3 DNA reads TGTGCCAGCAGTGAATCTCAAATGTGGACTAGCGGCACAGATACGCAGTATTTT. This rearrangement joins TRBV25-1 to TRBJ2-3, with 9 bases lining up with TRBD2. Germline V CDR1 and CDR2: MGHDK, SYGVNS. V lost 1 base and J lost 1; bases outside the gene matches: 9. This CDR3 region has 18 residues.

The J gene is TRBJ2-3, the V gene TRBV7-2; 12 positions agree with TRBD2. Trimming at V came to 3 bases and at J to 3 bases, leaving 7 bases not matched to a gene. CDR3 length: 17 residues. From germline, CDR1 is SGHTA and CDR2 FQGNSA. The CDR3, as DNA: TGTGCCAGCAGCTTTCGTCTAGCGGGAGGGCCAACAGATACGCAGTATTTT. This gives the protein CASSFRLAGGPTDTQYF. The full variable domain, completed using reference TRBV7-2 and TRBJ2-3, is GAGVSQSPSNKVTEKGKDVELRCDPISGHTALYWYRQSLGQGLEFLIYFQGNSAPDKSGLPSDRFSAERTGGSVSTLTIQRTQQEDSAVYLCASSFRLAGGPTDTQYFGPGTRLTVL.

This clone was seen once. This sequence joins TRBV6-5 and TRBJ2-3; the D is unclear. The CDR3 consists of 15 residues. V lost 4 bases and J lost 2, with 13 bases in between. Germline V lookup: CDR1 MNHEY, CDR2 SVGAGI. Here the CDR3 DNA reads TGTGCCAGCAGTTCTGAACCCCCACCCACAGATACGCAGTATTTT. Amino acid sequence: CASSSEPPPTDTQYF.

In this sample, this clone turned up once. The chain links TRBV2 to TRBJ2-7, with D hard to call. CDR1 and CDR2 from the germline V gene are SNHLY and FYNNEI. Trimming shortened V by 4 bases and J by 1 base, and 5 bases separated the two germline ends. This CDR3 has 12 residues. The CDR3 DNA is TGTGCCAGCAGTGGGAATTCCTACGAGCAGTACTTC. Its protein product is CASSGNSYEQYF.

J is TRBJ2-3 and V is TRBV2; TRBD2 might be the D (6 bases). V lost 6 bases, J lost 0 bases, and 13 bases lay in between. Germline CDR1 and CDR2: SNHLY and FYNNEI. The CDR3 is 15 residues long. CDR3 protein: CASRPRESSTDTQYF. The CDR3, as DNA: TGTGCCAGCAGACCTCGGGAGAGTAGCACAGATACGCAGTATTTT. Complete variable domain (other parts from reference TRBV2 and TRBJ2-3): EPEVTQTPSHQVTQMGQEVILRCVPISNHLYFYWYRQILGQKVEFLVSFYNNEISEKSEIFDDQFSVERPDGSNFTLKIRSTKLEDSAMYFCASRPRESSTDTQYFGPGTRLTVL.

The chain uses TRBV2 and TRBJ2-7, with a weak D call TRBD1 (5 bases). Germline loops: CDR1 SNHLY, CDR2 FYNNEI. The V and J ends lost 0 bases and 3 bases respectively, with 12 bases between them. The length of the CDR3 is 15 residues. Here the CDR3 DNA reads TGTGCCAGCAGTGAAGCCGTGACAGTTCTCTACGAGCAGTACTTC. This codes for CASSEAVTVLYEQYF.

The rearrangement links TRBV7-6 to TRBJ2-7, with TRBD1 matching 9 bases. The CDR3 sequence is 16 residues long. Germline loops: CDR1 SGHVS, CDR2 FNYEAQ. Losses at the gene ends were 5 bases for V and 3 bases for J; bases not matched to a gene: 11. CDR3 DNA sequence: TGTGCCAGCAGCGAGGCTACAGGGGGCCTTGACTACGAGCAGTACTTC. It specifies CASSEATGGLDYEQYF.

As to this clone: Within the sample, other DNA sequences also encode this same CDR3. The chain has TRBV5-1 and TRBJ2-1; 12 bases agree with TRBD2. The V gene's germline CDR1 is SGHRS and CDR2 YFSETQ. The CDR3 has 15 amino acids. The V gene end was trimmed by 4 bases and the J gene end by 8 bases; junction bases not matched to a gene: 7. The CDR3 region is CASSLGLAGVDEQFF. CDR3 DNA sequence: TGCGCCAGCAGCCTGGGACTAGCGGGTGTCGATGAGCAGTTCTTC.

The rearrangement links TRBV5-1 to TRBJ2-7, with TRBD2 matching over 9 bases. V shed 4 bases, J shed 3 bases, and the junction held 5 bases outside the gene matches. Germline V gene lookup returns CDR1 SGHRS and CDR2 YFSETQ. The CDR3 loop spans 14 amino acids. This CDR3 reads CASSDSSGSYEQYF. CDR3 nucleotides: TGCGCCAGCAGCGACAGTAGCGGGAGCTACGAGCAGTACTTC.

This clone was recorded only once. The rearrangement uses TRBV6-5 and TRBJ1-1, with 9 nucleotides matching TRBD1. The CDR3 contains 14 residues. Germline V gene data show CDR1 as MNHEY and CDR2 as SVGAGI. Trimming at V came to 7 bases and at J to 4 bases, leaving 7 bases not matched to a gene. CDR3 sequence: CASNWDRVATEAFF. In DNA form, the CDR3 reads TGTGCCAGCAACTGGGACAGGGTCGCCACTGAAGCTTTCTTT.

This chain links TRBV28 with TRBJ2-7; TRBD2 matches 13 bases. This CDR3 region has 16 residues. CDR1 MDHEN and CDR2 SYDVKM come from the germline V gene. V dropped 1 base and J dropped 3; count of bases not matched to a gene: 3. CDR3 DNA: TGTGCCAGCAGTTTATTGGGGACTAGCGGGATCTACGAGCAGTACTTC. Translating it yields CASSLLGTSGIYEQYF.

The chain combines TRBV5-1 with TRBJ1-1; D may be TRBD1 (5 bases). The V gene lost 3 bases and the J gene lost 0 bases, with 18 bases spanning the gap. CDR1 is SGHRS and CDR2 is YFSETQ in the germline V gene. The CDR3 consists of 17 residues. CDR3 DNA: TGCGCCAGCAGCTCTGACAGCACGGGGCCGTTGAACACTGAAGCTTTCTTT. Translated: CASSSDSTGPLNTEAFF.

The V gene is TRBV19, the J gene TRBJ1-5; TRBD1 agrees at 8 bases. The CDR3 has 16 amino acids. CDR1 LNHDA and CDR2 SQIVND come from the germline V gene (reference sequence). The J segment lost 3 bases and the V segment lost 2 bases, leaving 6 bases of the junction unmatched. DNA for the CDR3: TGTGCCAGTAGTATAAGGACAGGGAAGAACAATCAGCCCCAGCATTTT. Translated, it gives CASSIRTGKNNQPQHF.

This chain uses TRBV30 with TRBJ1-1; D uncertain. The germline CDR1 and CDR2 sequences are GTSNPN and SVGIG (reference sequence). Deletions cut 2 bases from V and 1 base from J, with 8 bases between. The CDR3 has 13 residues. The CDR3 bases are TGTGCCTGGAGTCTGCTGACGAACACTGAAGCTTTCTTT. Encoded protein: CAWSLLTNTEAFF.

The V gene is TRBV2, the J gene TRBJ2-7, with 12 bases fitting TRBD2. Per the germline V gene, CDR1 is SNHLY and CDR2 is FYNNEI. Unmatched junction bases numbered 2, after V lost 5 bases and J lost 3 bases. CDR3 length equals 14 residues. CDR3 protein: CASSRTSGNYEQYF. The CDR3, as DNA: TGTGCCAGCAGTCGGACTAGCGGGAACTACGAGCAGTACTTC. Combining the CDR3 with reference TRBV2 and TRBJ2-7 gives the whole variable domain EPEVTQTPSHQVTQMGQEVILRCVPISNHLYFYWYRQILGQKVEFLVSFYNNEISEKSEIFDDQFSVERPDGSNFTLKIRSTKLEDSAMYFCASSRTSGNYEQYFGPGTRLTVT.

The rearrangement links TRBV10-3 to TRBJ1-1, with D possibly being TRBD1 (6 bases). Germline V gives CDR1 ENHRY, CDR2 SYGVKD. V dropped 2 bases and J dropped 0 bases, with 13 bases sitting between them. The CDR3 length is 16 residues. The CDR3: CAISETRTAMNTEAFF. CDR3 coding DNA: TGTGCCATCAGTGAGACAAGGACAGCGATGAACACTGAAGCTTTCTTT.

This CDR3 is CASSQTGLFSNEQFF. CDR3 sequence (DNA): TGTGCCAGCAGTCAGACAGGGCTTTTTAGCAATGAGCAGTTCTTC. V gene TRBV11-1 combines with J gene TRBJ2-1; 7 nucleotides line up with TRBD1. J was trimmed by 6 bases and V by 6 bases; bases with no gene match: 11. CDR3 length equals 15 residues. CDR1 and CDR2 (germline): SGHAT, FQDESV (reference sequence).

This sequence joins TRBV2 and TRBJ2-1; the match to TRBD2 covers 8 bases. The V segment lost 7 bases and the J segment 6 bases; nucleotides outside the gene matches: 14. The CDR3 runs to 16 residues. Germline CDR1 and CDR2: SNHLY and FYNNEI. The CDR3 nucleotides read TGTGCCAGCAAGGAACGAGTTAGCGGGACGATCAATGAGCAGTTCTTC. Amino acid sequence: CASKERVSGTINEQFF.

The rearrangement joins TRBV7-8 to TRBJ2-6; no definite D call. Trimming took 3 bases from V and 3 from J, leaving 9 bases between them. This CDR3 contains 15 residues. Germline V gene data show CDR1 as SGHVS and CDR2 as FQNEAQ. The CDR3 protein is CASSFGRFGANVLTF. DNA of the CDR3: TGTGCCAGCAGCTTCGGACGTTTTGGGGCCAACGTCCTGACTTTC. Full variable domain (missing parts from reference TRBV7-8 and TRBJ2-6): GAGVSQSPRYKVAKRGQDVALRCDPISGHVSLFWYQQALGQGPEFLTYFQNEAQLDKSGLPSDRFFAERPEGSVSTLKIQRTQQEDSAVYLCASSFGRFGANVLTFGAGSRLTVL.

This rearrangement joins TRBV18 to TRBJ1-3; D is unclear. CDR1 and CDR2 (germline): KGHSH, LQKENI. V was clipped by 3 bases and J by 0 bases, with 12 bases between them. This CDR3 region has 16 residues. The CDR3 DNA sequence: TGTGCCAGCTCACCCGTGGCGGGCCCCTCTGGAAACACCATATATTTT. Protein sequence: CASSPVAGPSGNTIYF.

The gene calls are TRBV7-8 and TRBJ1-4; tentatively, D is TRBD1 (5 bases). Trimming removed 5 bases at V and 5 bases at J, with 12 bases between. The CDR3 consists of 14 residues. Germline CDR1 and CDR2: SGHVS and FQNEAQ. The CDR3 sequence is CASSKAGGNEKLFF. CDR3 nucleotide sequence: TGTGCCAGCAGCAAGGCCGGGGGGAATGAAAAACTGTTTTTT.

The chain employs TRBV7-9 and TRBJ2-7; D call uncertain. V shed 1 base and J shed 3 bases, with 16 bases lying between them. Germline CDR1 reads SEHNR; CDR2 reads FQNEAQ (reference sequence). This CDR3 comprises 16 residues. The CDR3 region is CASSLDPVTLDYEQYF. The DNA for the CDR3 is TGTGCCAGCAGCTTAGATCCCGTGACCCTTGACTACGAGCAGTACTTC.

The chain combines TRBV5-6 with TRBJ2-5; D is perhaps TRBD1 (6 bases). CDR1 SGHDT and CDR2 YYEEEE come from the germline V gene. V dropped 1 base and J dropped 0 bases, with 13 bases sitting between them. The CDR3 length is 16 residues. The CDR3 DNA sequence: TGTGCCAGCAGCTTGAGATGGACAGTTGACCAAGAGACCCAGTACTTC. This sequence encodes CASSLRWTVDQETQYF.

The chain couples TRBV10-1 to TRBJ2-7; D unresolved. V dropped 5 bases and J dropped 4 bases, with 9 bases sitting between them. The germline V gene encodes CDR1 WNHNN and CDR2 SYGVQD (reference sequence). The CDR3 consists of 12 residues. The CDR3 spells CASSRNVYEQYF. CDR3 nucleotides: TGCGCCAGCAGTAGGAACGTGTACGAGCAGTACTTC.

V usage is TRBV28 and J usage is TRBJ2-5; either TRBD1 or TRBD2 may fit D (6 bases each). The end of the DNA aligns better with TRBJ2-7, so the J call may be wrong. The length of the CDR3 is 15 residues. The germline V gene encodes CDR1 MDHEN and CDR2 SYDVKM. The CDR3 reads CASSGGGVLAYEQYF. DNA for the CDR3: TGTGCCAGCAGTGGAGGGGGAGTACTAGCCTACGAGCAGTACTTC.

Concerning this clone: Distinct nucleotide sequences in the sample also encode this CDR3. This chain uses TRBV29-1 with TRBJ2-6; D ambiguous. Per germline, CDR1 SQVTM and CDR2 ANQGSEA. The CDR3 totals 12 residues. V was shortened by 6 bases and J by 0 bases, with 3 bases between the two germline ends. The CDR3 DNA reads as TGCAGCGTGCGCTCTGGGGCCAACGTCCTGACTTTC. Protein: CSVRSGANVLTF.

This chain connects TRBV27 to TRBJ1-3; the D gene is possibly TRBD1 (6 bases). V lost 6 bases, J lost 2 bases, and 14 bases lay in between. The CDR3 is made up of 15 amino acids. Germline V CDR1 and CDR2: MNHEY, SMNVEV (reference sequence). The CDR3 spells CASRRNRDPGNTIYF. The CDR3 nucleotides are TGTGCCAGCAGGCGGAACAGGGATCCTGGAAACACCATATATTTT.

The chain carries TRBV28 and TRBJ1-1; 9 bases fit TRBD1. Germline loops: CDR1 MDHEN, CDR2 SYDVKM. The CDR3 totals 13 residues. J lost 6 bases, V lost 8 bases, and 7 bases had no gene match. The CDR3 DNA is TGTGCCAGCGACCCGGGACAGGGCCCTGAAGCTTTCTTT. Translating gives CASDPGQGPEAFF.

The chain joins TRBV6-4 to TRBJ1-6, with D possibly being TRBD1 (6 bases). CDR1 and CDR2 from the germline V gene are MRHNA and SNTAGT. Trimming pared 7 bases from V and 5 bases from J, leaving 12 bases between. This CDR3 comprises 14 residues. The CDR3 DNA is TGTGCCAGCACCAGGGGCGCTAATAATTCACCCCTCCACTTT. It yields the protein CASTRGANNSPLHF.